What follows is one TCR beta chain and its context. Antigen: not known. Assay used: immunoSEQ multiplex PCR; TCRdb lists only in-frame clones, some missing. The data show a few hundred thousand clones, 86% seen once. The record originates from a study of cytomegalovirus exposure and HLA in healthy donors. For the study at large: The 100 to 150 validation repertoires were reported in a later analysis to have been generated on the same platform as the approximately 700 first-cohort repertoires. Study-wide results and limits: Subsequent analysis of the 95 to 150 validation repertoires found a tendency for first-cohort TCR clusters to co-occur. Cytomegalovirus status was reportedly diagnosed by the classifier with high specificity and sensitivity. There were a few CMV-associated chains whose specificity for CMV antigens was confirmed in vitro.

V shed 5 bases, J shed 5 bases, and the junction held 8 bases outside the gene matches. The CDR3 totals 14 residues. CDR1 is SGHTA, CDR2 FQGNSA, per germline. The rearrangement links TRBV7-2 to TRBJ2-7; 8 bases line up with TRBD2. This clonotype originated in a woman aged 18-29 years in good health and CMV-seronegative. The sample comprised PBMCs. The CDR3 loop reads CASSPQREFNEQYF. The CDR3 coding sequence is TGTGCCAGCAGCCCACAGCGGGAGTTCAACGAGCAGTACTTC.